This T cell receptor beta chain was observed in a study of OX40 agonist ivuxolimab in advanced cancers. About the research overall: Three dose-escalation patients had partial responses: one with hepatocellular carcinoma and two with cutaneous melanoma.

Generated by immunoSEQ multiplex PCR, the TCRdb table keeps only in-frame clones and is missing some. Of fewer than 75,000 clones listed, over 70% are singletons. A note on this clone: Its antigen is undetermined.

Study results and caveats: It was also the case that some nonresponders had low normalized T-cell clonal expansion.

Germline values: CDR1 SGDLS, CDR2 YYNGEE. The V gene lost 0 bases and the J gene lost 7 bases, with 14 bases spanning the gap. The length of the CDR3 is 16 residues. V is TRBV9 and J is TRBJ1-6; D remains unclear. The sequenced sample was CD4+ or CD8+ T cells sorted from blood, obtained in a trial of the OX40 agonist ivuxolimab. The sequence derives from an adult with an advanced solid tumor such as melanoma, head and neck, liver or kidney cancer. CDR3 sequence reads: CASSVVPDGQNSPLHF. As DNA, the CDR3 is TGTGCCAGCAGCGTAGTCCCCGACGGCCAGAATTCACCCCTCCACTTT.